This T cell receptor beta chain was profiled in a study of CD8 T cells in Susac syndrome. V was cut by 2 bases and J by 7 bases, with 12 bases left in between. This CDR3 comprises 14 residues. CDR1 DFQATT and CDR2 SNEGSKA come from the germline V gene (reference sequence). The RNA input was about 0.5 to 1 ug, and it was reverse transcribed with random hexamers. TCRdb reprocessed the immunoSEQ multiplex PCR reads via MiXCR and lists one record per CDR3 protein. The repertoire holds 150,000 to 160,000 distinct CDR3 sequences, with roughly 96% as singletons. The chain has TRBV20-1 and TRBJ1-6; unclear D gene. This sequence was found in a human donor with Susac syndrome. Sample: CD4+ T cells from PBMCs. CDR3 sequence: CSARRTAGNSPLHF. For the CDR3, the DNA is TGCAGTGCTAGACGAACCGCTGGGAATTCACCCCTCCACTTT.